This T cell receptor beta chain originates from a study of cytomegalovirus exposure and HLA in healthy donors (dated by TCRdb to 2015 to 2018). Regarding the complete study: According to an earlier analysis of a few hundred of the donors, about 170 million T cells yielded roughly 110 million unique TCR beta sequences and about 300 Gb of sequence data. An early release that covered some 640 HLA-typed donors contained approximately 300 gigabases of sequencing data and 70 million to 100 million unique TCR sequences. Of the roughly 400 genotyped donors, 81% fell in the genetic ancestry cluster associated with self-reported Caucasian donors. The study was designed to test whether signatures of past pathogen exposure could be identified by cataloging public T cell receptors. The T cell repertoires of 666 subjects were profiled by immunosequencing and related to cytomegalovirus serostatus. A separate validation cohort of about 110 different subjects was used in addition to the approximately 700-subject first cohort. To predict cytomegalovirus infection status, the study brought together high-throughput TCR immunosequencing, statistical association of individual TCRs with disease status, and machine learning. To study patterns of TCR occurrence, a later analysis re-analyzed previously published TCR beta repertoires from just over 650 donors and added high-resolution HLA genotyping. In the later analysis, no new phenotypic data were used to find candidate immune exposures; instead, reliance was placed on TCR beta sequences and their occurrence across donors. An earlier analysis of 450 to 750 of the donors used high-throughput TCR beta sequencing to judge whether each TCR beta V gene segment behaved as functional or pseudogenic. Donor age, sex, ethnicity and CMV serostatus were compiled alongside the repertoire data. Genome-wide SNP genotypes for about 65% of the 666 donors were used in a later genetic analysis, which treated that subset as a discovery cohort. Every repertoire in the discovery cohort had been generated on one and the same sequencing platform. HLA typing included class I and class II loci at four-digit resolution. The number of typed donors differed by locus: about 620-630 for A, B, C, DRB1 and DQB1; approximately 530 for DQA1; 606 for DPA1; and some 430 for DPB1. Four or five DR-DQ haplotypes were treated as single units for association and clustering because of strong linkage in the cohort. Across 398 genotyped donors of the cohort, an average of about 240,000 unique TCR beta nucleotide sequences per donor were sequenced, and 15% to 20% of those sequences were non-productive. What the study reported, not specific to this receptor: Linkage disequilibrium might explain the correlated functional status among segregating V segments, but an unknown experimental factor could not be ruled out. The authors suggested that the approach could potentially be extended to other disease states and immunological phenotypes. A later analysis reported that several top co-occurrence clusters appeared linked to parvovirus B19, influenza, CMV and Epstein-Barr virus. Most CMV-associated TCR beta chains appeared to be HLA-restricted in a later analysis, and the HLA associations seemed to be driven largely by CMV exposure. Roughly 17 rarely observed V segments, including chromosome 9 orphons, were excluded from the earlier analysis of a few hundred of the donors because counts were too low. At a false discovery rate of 0.05, a later analysis linked 16,951 TCR beta sequences to specific HLA alleles. A further reported finding was that TCR beta sequences accurately predicted the HLA-A and HLA-B alleles for most subjects in the first cohort. When HLA alleles, especially DR and DQ, strongly co-occurred, TCR associations were difficult to assign to individual alleles. The study gave a list of roughly 150 TCR beta chains associated with cytomegalovirus. This cohort had only TCR beta chains sequenced, and the lack of alpha or paired-chain data limited which features could be detected. Some IMGT-functional V segments, including TRBV6-2 and TRBV6-3, could not be told apart with the 87-base-pair reads, so those segments were excluded. The sequencing pipeline was judged likely to have produced a cluster of highly shared sequence variants as a technical artifact. A few of the identified cytomegalovirus-associated TCR beta chains were confirmed in vitro to be specific for cytomegalovirus antigens. Because some donors lacked HLA typing at each locus, the association tests relied only on the typed subset. The presence/absence analyses assumed that sequencing depth was roughly uniform across donors, and that assumption may not be true. An association between a missense DCLRE1C variant and V-gene and J-gene trimming of TCR beta chains was found in a later genetic analysis and replicated in an independent cohort. Most TCR sequences were seen in very few donors, while some public TCRs were found in many individuals. For the cohort, immune exposure information was limited to CMV serostatus. In an earlier analysis of fewer than 750 of the donors, most TCR beta V segments were observed in productive rearrangements about 87% or about 30% of the time, broadly matching IMGT annotations. A later genetic analysis reported fewer N-insertions in productive TCRs among donors in an Asian-associated ancestry cluster than the roughly 650-donor mean. In a later analysis, the rate of TCR association differed among HLA loci, with DRB1 alleles having the most associated TCRs and HLA-C alleles having the fewest. Compared with equally common non-associated chains, HLA-associated TCR beta chains in a later analysis were more clonally expanded and had lower generation probabilities. The classifier was reported to diagnose cytomegalovirus status with high specificity and sensitivity in both the original cohort and the validation cohort.

From the cysteine through the phenylalanine, the CDR3 covers 15 amino acids. Only the CDR3 part of the read is kept: 45 bases, read in frame from the first base. V gives up 4 bases and J gives up 10 bases, and the segment between their germline ends measures 20 bases. According to the germline V gene, CDR1 reads LGHNA and CDR2 reads YSLEER. The cohort comprised 550 to 700 healthy bone marrow donors. Cohort members were all nominally healthy when sampled, although unrecorded immune exposures were likely present. The donor was CMV seronegative and belonged to the group of under 400 seronegative cohort members. A peripheral blood sample was collected from each donor, and TCR beta sequencing was performed on peripheral blood mononuclear cells. Genomic DNA extraction from the blood cell samples was performed with the Qiagen DNeasy Blood Extraction Kit. Libraries were constructed by the immunoSEQ multiplex PCR assay. For the multiplex PCR, a mixture combining 60 forward primers for TCR Vbeta segments and 13 reverse primers for TCR Jbeta segments was used. The CDR3 region of rearranged TCR beta genes was amplified from genomic DNA by a multiplex PCR assay. The Illumina HiSeq System was used to sequence the amplified TCR beta libraries as 87-base-pair reads. Under the source paper's analysis protocol: In a later analysis, some 80 million unique TCR beta chains were counted across the 650 to 750 repertoires, and some 10 million of these chains were shared by at least two donors. Raw reads were error-corrected and collapsed into unique sequences by a nearest-neighbor algorithm in which closely related sequences were merged to remove PCR and sequencing errors. To assign V, D and J gene segments, CDR3 sequences were aligned to IMGT reference sequences. For a sequence to be retained, a match of at least six nucleotides was required to both a V gene segment and a J gene segment. Rearrangements were called productive when the CDR3 lacked stop codons and stayed in frame with V and J; all others were non-productive. Following IMGT convention, CDR3 was defined as the stretch from the second conserved V-encoded cysteine up to the conserved J-encoded phenylalanine. In an earlier analysis of more than 550 of the donors, sequences lacking an unambiguous match to a single V gene segment were excluded. An earlier analysis of about 600 of the donors called V segments functional above 56.7% productive rearrangements and segregating when the between-donor standard deviation exceeded 5%. To diagnose cytomegalovirus status from the catalog of TCR beta chain sequences, a statistical classification framework was built. In a later analysis, TCR nucleotide sequences were compared against IMGT/GENE-DB human TR gene sequences so that V and J genes could be assigned. The TCRdist pipeline was used in a later analysis to assign CDR3 sequences and most-parsimonious VDJ recombination scenarios. A later analysis defined each TCR beta chain by its CDR3 amino acid sequence plus V-gene family, and excluded reads lacking a unique V-gene family. A later analysis removed several hundred highly shared, low-generation-probability nucleotide sequences to deal with suspected cross-contamination and a sequencing artifact. A later analysis calculated a clonal expansion index for each public chain from normalized within-repertoire ranks of inferred template counts. A later analysis computed generation probabilities with a VDJ recombination model fitted to out-of-frame rearrangements, and checked the results against IGoR. A later analysis scored TCR-TCR, TCR-HLA and TCR-CMV co-occurrence with hypergeometric tests, applying a repertoire-size bias correction to TCR pairs. False discovery rates were estimated in a later analysis by permuting HLA or CMV assignments 20 times. A later analysis grouped co-occurring TCRs with DBSCAN, adding TCRdist sequence similarity when clustering within HLA-allele-positive subsets. Repertoires with fewer than 30,000 or more than 120,000 public chains, plus five repertoires with anomalous nucleotide sharing, were excluded from co-occurrence clustering. The source is immuneACCESS, and TCRdb retained only in-frame sequences with V and J called. Part of the clones is not carried over; for the studies checked, unresolved V genes explain less than half of this, and the remainder is unexplained. V and J calls and clone size are as listed in that table; D and trimming were resolved from the DNA. The sample data list about 160,000 clones, and roughly 79% of these were observed just once. Jointly, the top ten make up about 1.3% of the sample.

Concerning this clone itself: Its antigen is currently not known. Base quality data are lacking; no much larger clone is found one base away.

Recombination linked TRBV4-3 to TRBJ2-1; TRBD1 is possibly the D segment (6 matching bases). The TCR originated in a young man in good health and CMV-seronegative. Input material: PBMCs. Here the CDR3 is given as CASSPLHRVRKEQFF. The bases read TGCGCCAGCAGCCCGTTACACAGGGTTCGGAAGGAGCAGTTCTTC.